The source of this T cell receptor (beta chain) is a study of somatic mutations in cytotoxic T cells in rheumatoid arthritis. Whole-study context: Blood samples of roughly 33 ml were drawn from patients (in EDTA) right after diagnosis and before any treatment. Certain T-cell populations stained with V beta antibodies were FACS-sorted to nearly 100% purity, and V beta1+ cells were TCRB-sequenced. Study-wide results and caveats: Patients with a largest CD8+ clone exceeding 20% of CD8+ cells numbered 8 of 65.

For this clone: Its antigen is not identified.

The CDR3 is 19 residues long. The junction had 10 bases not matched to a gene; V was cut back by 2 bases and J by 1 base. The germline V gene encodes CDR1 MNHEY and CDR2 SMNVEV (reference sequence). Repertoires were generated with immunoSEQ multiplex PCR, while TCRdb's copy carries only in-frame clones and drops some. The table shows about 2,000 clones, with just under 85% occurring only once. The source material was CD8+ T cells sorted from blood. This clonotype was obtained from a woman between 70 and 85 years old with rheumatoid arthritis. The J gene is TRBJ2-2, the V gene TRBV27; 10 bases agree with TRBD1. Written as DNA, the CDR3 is TGTGCCAGCAGTTTAACTTCATCTGGGGACAGGGGGAACACCGGGGAGCTGTTTTTT. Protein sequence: CASSLTSSGDRGNTGELFF.